The T cell receptor beta chain described here comes from a study of graft-versus-host responses after intestinal transplantation. This CDR3 spans 15 amino acids. Germline V gene sequence: CDR1 MNHNS, CDR2 SASEGT. V was shortened by 6 bases and J by 5 bases, with 17 bases between the two germline ends. Only in-frame clones appear in the TCRdb table, and some are missing; sequencing was by immunoSEQ multiplex PCR. The table lists some 110,000 clones, about nine tenths of them singletons. As concerns this clone: The target antigen is unknown.

Sequencing was performed on unstimulated CD4+ T cells sorted from spleen or lymph node cells, taken before intestinal transplant. This chain joins TRBV6-1 and TRBJ1-5; perhaps TRBD1 as D (5 bases). The clonotype was recovered from a human donor who received an intestinal transplant. As DNA, the CDR3 is TGTGCCAGCAGGGACATGGTGGGCGTGGATCAGCCCCAGCATTTT. Amino acid sequence: CASRDMVGVDQPQHF.